The 18 T cell receptor beta chains below all came from one sample that was sequenced in a study of blood T cells in healthy people across ages. The authors ran a second PCR of 7 to 11 cycles using a sample-barcoded 5' primer and a J-beta primer mix. TCRdb re-analysed the 5' RACE reads in MiXCR, keeping a single row per CDR3 protein. Counted here are approximately 900,000 distinct CDR3 sequences, around 48% occurring once; the ten biggest clones make up 10% to 15%. The source material was blood. These TCRs come from a man aged 25-40 years in good health.

The chain has TRBV20-1 and TRBJ1-5; no reliable D call. V dropped 1 base and J dropped 2 bases, with 9 bases sitting between them. The CDR3 is 14 residues long. Germline V lookup: CDR1 DFQATT, CDR2 SNEGSKA (reference sequence). The CDR3 sequence: CSARGGGRNQPQHF. Written as DNA, the CDR3 is TGCAGTGCTAGAGGGGGAGGTCGCAATCAGCCCCAGCATTTT.

This clonotype has just a few counts. V and J are TRBV9 and TRBJ2-3; perhaps TRBD1 as D (6 bases). The germline V and J ends were trimmed by 3 bases and 2 bases, with 10 bases remaining between them. Germline values: CDR1 SGDLS, CDR2 YYNGEE. This CDR3 spans 14 amino acids. The CDR3 protein is CASSAQGTTDTQYF. CDR3 sequence (DNA): TGTGCCAGCAGCGCTCAGGGGACCACAGATACGCAGTATTTT.

This clonotype was picked up a small number of times. The V gene is TRBV11-2, the J gene TRBJ1-1, with a weak D call TRBD1 (6 bases). The CDR3 covers 14 residues. Germline lookup yields CDR1 SGHAT and CDR2 FQNNGV. The V end was cut by 4 bases, the J end by 4 bases, with 13 bases between. This CDR3 reads CASSSQQGFTEAFF. CDR3 bases: TGTGCCAGCAGCTCCCAACAGGGCTTCACTGAAGCTTTCTTT. The variable domain in full, with the rest retrieved from reference TRBV11-2 and TRBJ1-1, is EAGVAQSPRYKIIEKRQSVAFWCNPISGHATLYWYQQILGQGPKLLIQFQNNGVVDDSQLPKDRFSAERLKGVDSTLKIQPAKLEDSAVYLCASSSQQGFTEAFFGQGTRLTVV.

This clonotype was recorded a few times. The chain joins TRBV30 to TRBJ1-3, with unresolved D. This CDR3 is 14 amino acids long. V was clipped by 0 bases and J by 0 bases, with 6 bases between them. Germline V gene data show CDR1 as GTSNPN and CDR2 as SVGIG (reference sequence). The CDR3: CAWSVTSSGNTIYF. CDR3 coding DNA: TGTGCCTGGAGTGTAACCTCCTCTGGAAACACCATATATTTT.

The gene calls are TRBV29-1 and TRBJ2-1; D is possibly TRBD1 (6 bases). V was pared by 3 bases and J by 7 bases, with 10 bases between. The CDR3 covers 12 residues. Germline CDR1 reads SQVTM; CDR2 reads ANQGSEA. This CDR3 reads CSVDGQTNEQFF. In nucleotides, the CDR3 is TGCAGCGTTGATGGACAGACGAATGAGCAGTTCTTC.

Written as DNA, the CDR3 is TGTGCCAGCAGCCCGAGCGGAGTGAACACTGAAGCTTTCTTT. Amino acids: CASSPSGVNTEAFF. The rearrangement uses TRBV9 and TRBJ1-1; no clear D. The CDR3 length is 14 residues. Germline CDR1 SGDLS, CDR2 YYNGEE. The V end lost 4 bases, the J end lost 0 bases, and 10 bases lay between the germline ends.

The chain employs TRBV4-1 and TRBJ1-4; possible D gene TRBD1, 6 bases. Trimming pared 0 bases from V and 5 bases from J, leaving 22 bases between. CDR1 and CDR2 (germline): MGHRA, YSYEKL. CDR3 size: 19 residues. The DNA for the CDR3 is TGCGCCAGCAGCCAAGATTTGATCCGGCAGGGGAAAAGGAATGAAAAACTGTTTTTT. This encodes CASSQDLIRQGKRNEKLFF.

The chain combines TRBV3-1 with TRBJ2-2; D might be TRBD2 (5 bases). This CDR3 has 15 amino acids. The V gene lost 0 bases and the J gene lost 9 bases, with 14 bases spanning the gap. Germline assignment: CDR1 LGHDT and CDR2 YNNKEL (reference sequence). The CDR3 loop is CASSQDIGVPRELFF. In DNA, the CDR3 is TGTGCCAGCAGCCAAGATATCGGGGTGCCCCGGGAGCTGTTTTTT.

J is TRBJ2-7 and V is TRBV10-3; D remains ambiguous. This CDR3 has 12 amino acids. Germline CDR1 reads ENHRY; CDR2 reads SYGVKD. Trimming took off 6 bases at V and 3 bases at J, with 9 bases between the two ends. CDR3 DNA: TGTGCCATCAGCCCCAATTTCTACGAGCAGTACTTC. Amino acids: CAISPNFYEQYF.

This clonotype was counted only a few times. The V gene is TRBV28, the J gene TRBJ1-1, with 8 bases lining up with TRBD1. The V gene end was trimmed by 7 bases and the J gene end by 4 bases; junction bases not matched to a gene: 5. The V gene's germline CDR1 is MDHEN and CDR2 SYDVKM. The length of the CDR3 is 13 residues. CDR3 residues: CASTTGGFTEAFF. In nucleotides, the CDR3 is TGTGCCAGCACAACAGGGGGGTTCACTGAAGCTTTCTTT. The full variable domain, rest sourced from reference TRBV28 and TRBJ1-1, is DVKVTQSSRYLVKRTGEKVFLECVQDMDHENMFWYRQDPGLGLRLIYFSYDVKMKEKGDIPEGYSVSREKKERFSLILESASTNQTSMYLCASTTGGFTEAFFGQGTRLTVV.

This clonotype was detected a few times. V gene TRBV20-1 combines with J gene TRBJ2-1; 8 bases agree with TRBD2. Germline trimming cut 5 bases from V and 4 bases from J; bases unmatched to any gene: 10. This CDR3 is 15 amino acids long. The germline V gene encodes CDR1 DFQATT and CDR2 SNEGSKA (reference sequence). In nucleotides, the CDR3 is TGCAGTGCTCTGGGGGTCGGGGGGGCGTACAATGAGCAGTTCTTC. Protein product: CSALGVGGAYNEQFF.

This clonotype appeared a few times. The J gene is TRBJ2-7, the V gene TRBV27; possible D gene TRBD2, 5 bases. There are 13 residues in the CDR3. The germline gives CDR1 MNHEY, CDR2 SMNVEV (reference sequence). The V end lost 4 bases, the J end lost 3 bases, and 10 bases lay between the germline ends. CDR3 DNA: TGTGCCAGCAGTTATGGACTGAACTACGAGCAGTACTTC. Amino acids: CASSYGLNYEQYF.

The chain recombines TRBV7-9 with TRBJ1-1, with D unclear. Trimming stripped 7 bases from V and 2 bases from J, with 14 bases between. Germline V CDR1 and CDR2: SEHNR, FQNEAQ (reference sequence). The CDR3 loop spans 14 amino acids. The CDR3 DNA sequence: TGTGCCAGCAACGAGAACGAGGGTAACACTGAAGCTTTCTTT. Amino acids: CASNENEGNTEAFF.

The chain recombines TRBV6-6 with TRBJ2-3, with 7 bases that match TRBD1. The germline V gene encodes CDR1 MNHNY and CDR2 SVGAGI (reference sequence). The V segment lost 0 bases and the J segment 6 bases; nucleotides outside the gene matches: 12. The CDR3 runs 17 residues. The CDR3 sequence is CASSYSALTGRSDTQYF. The CDR3 coding sequence is TGTGCCAGCAGTTACTCGGCTTTGACAGGGCGTTCTGATACGCAGTATTTT.

In this sample, this clonotype turned up a few times. The chain uses TRBV28 and TRBJ2-7, with a weak D call TRBD1 (5 bases). This CDR3 has 13 amino acids. Germline V lookup: CDR1 MDHEN, CDR2 SYDVKM. V was pared by 2 bases and J by 5 bases, with 10 bases between. CDR3 coding DNA: TGTGCCAGCAGTTTACAGGGTTACAACGAGCAGTACTTC. Translation: CASSLQGYNEQYF. Combining the CDR3 with reference TRBV28 and TRBJ2-7 gives the whole variable domain DVKVTQSSRYLVKRTGEKVFLECVQDMDHENMFWYRQDPGLGLRLIYFSYDVKMKEKGDIPEGYSVSREKKERFSLILESASTNQTSMYLCASSLQGYNEQYFGPGTRLTVT.

This clonotype was counted between two and nine times. The rearrangement joins TRBV4-3 to TRBJ2-1, with 11 positions matching TRBD2. This CDR3 is 13 amino acids long. The ends lost 1 base at V and 15 bases at J; junction bases unmatched: 5. Germline lookup yields CDR1 LGHNA and CDR2 YSLEER. The CDR3, as DNA: TGCGCCAGCAGCCAAGTACTAGCGGGGGATCCGTTCTTC. It codes for CASSQVLAGDPFF.

The chain combines TRBV7-2 with TRBJ2-7; D is undetermined. Germline CDR1 is SGHTA and CDR2 is FQGNSA. This CDR3 is built from 15 residues. Trimming took 1 base from V and 4 from J, leaving 14 bases between them. As DNA, the CDR3 is TGTGCCAGCAGCTTAGGGTCCGACGGACCATACGAGCAGTACTTC. Translating it yields CASSLGSDGPYEQYF.

The chain is built from TRBV5-1 and TRBJ1-2, with D unclear. The CDR3 contains 14 residues. In germline, CDR1 is SGHRS, CDR2 YFSETQ. Between the trimmed V and J ends, which lost 4 bases and 1 base, there was a span of 11 bases. CDR3: CASSQQSLNYGYTF. In nucleotides, the CDR3 is TGCGCCAGCAGCCAGCAGTCGCTTAACTATGGCTACACCTTC.